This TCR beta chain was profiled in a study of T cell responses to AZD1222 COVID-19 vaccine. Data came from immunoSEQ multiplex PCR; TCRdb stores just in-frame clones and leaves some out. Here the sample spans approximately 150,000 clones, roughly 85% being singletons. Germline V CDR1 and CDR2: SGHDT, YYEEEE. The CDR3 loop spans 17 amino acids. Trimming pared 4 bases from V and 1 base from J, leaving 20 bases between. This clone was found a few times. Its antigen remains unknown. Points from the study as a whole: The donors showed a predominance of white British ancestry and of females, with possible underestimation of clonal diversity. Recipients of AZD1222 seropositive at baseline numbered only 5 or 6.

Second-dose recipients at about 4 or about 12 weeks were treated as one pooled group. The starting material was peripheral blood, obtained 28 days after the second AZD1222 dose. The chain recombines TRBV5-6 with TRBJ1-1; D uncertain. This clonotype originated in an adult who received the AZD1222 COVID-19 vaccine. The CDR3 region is CASSPGSFSFTNTEAFF. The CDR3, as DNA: TGTGCCAGCAGCCCCGGATCCTTTTCTTTCACGAACACTGAAGCTTTCTTT.